This T cell receptor (beta chain) comes out of a study of blood T cell repertoires in COVID-19. Study as a whole: PBMCs, B-cell-depleted T cells, or T cells were the source of the cDNA or gDNA that made up the material.

Original processing notes: Estimation of nucleated cell counts relied on the amplification of reference gene primers. Clones were sequenced by immunoSEQ multiplex PCR, and TCRdb holds only the in-frame ones, with some missing. The V and J calls and the clone size are those of that table, but D and trimming were determined from the DNA. The sample lists 230,000 or so clones, roughly 82% occurring once. J lost 2 bases, V lost 10 bases, and 10 bases had no gene match. There are 14 residues in the CDR3. Germline loops: CDR1 SGHRS, CDR2 YFSETQ. This chain uses TRBV5-1 with TRBJ2-5; TRBD2 matches 8 bases. This sequence originates from a woman between 40 and 50 years old who had recovered from COVID-19. Input material: peripheral blood. CDR3 loop: CARGARGAQETQYF. DNA of the CDR3: TGCGCCCGCGGGGCGCGGGGGGCGCAAGAGACCCAGTACTTC.